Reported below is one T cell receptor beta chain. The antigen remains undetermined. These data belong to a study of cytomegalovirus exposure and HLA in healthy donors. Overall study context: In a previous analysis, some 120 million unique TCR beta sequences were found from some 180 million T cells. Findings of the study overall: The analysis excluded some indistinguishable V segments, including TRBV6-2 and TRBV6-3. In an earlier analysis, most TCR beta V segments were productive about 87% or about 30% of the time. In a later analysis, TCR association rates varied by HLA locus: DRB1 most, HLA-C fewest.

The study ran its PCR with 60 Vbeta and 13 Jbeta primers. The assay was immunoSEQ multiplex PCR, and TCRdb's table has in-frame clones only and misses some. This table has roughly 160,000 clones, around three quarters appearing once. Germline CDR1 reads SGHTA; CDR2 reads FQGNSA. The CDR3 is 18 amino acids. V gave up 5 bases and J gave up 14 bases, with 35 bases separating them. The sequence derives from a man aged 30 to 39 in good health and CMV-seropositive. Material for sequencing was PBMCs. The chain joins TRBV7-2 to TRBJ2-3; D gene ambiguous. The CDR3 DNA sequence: TGTGCCAGCAGCGAACTCGTCTTAGTCACAGATAAAAATTCTTTTCGGTATTTT. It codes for CASSELVLVTDKNSFRYF.